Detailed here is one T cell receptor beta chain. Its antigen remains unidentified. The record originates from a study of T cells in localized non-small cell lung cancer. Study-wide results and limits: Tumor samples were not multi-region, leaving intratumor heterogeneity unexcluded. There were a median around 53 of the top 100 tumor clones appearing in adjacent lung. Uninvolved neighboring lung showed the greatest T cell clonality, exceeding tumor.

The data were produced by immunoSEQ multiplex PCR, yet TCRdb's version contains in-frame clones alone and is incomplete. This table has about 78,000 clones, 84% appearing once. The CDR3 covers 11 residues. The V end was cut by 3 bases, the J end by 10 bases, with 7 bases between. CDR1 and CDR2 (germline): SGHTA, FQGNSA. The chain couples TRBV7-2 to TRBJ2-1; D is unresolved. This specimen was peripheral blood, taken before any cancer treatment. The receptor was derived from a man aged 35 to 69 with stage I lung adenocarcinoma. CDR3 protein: CASSFLLEQFF. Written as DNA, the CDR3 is TGTGCCAGCAGCTTCCTCTTGGAGCAGTTCTTC.